A selection of T cell receptor beta chains follows, all from one sample in a study of blood T cells in healthy people across ages. TCRdb called the 5' RACE reads again in MiXCR, with one record for every CDR3 protein. The top ten clones hold over 10% of a sample with approximately 800,000 distinct CDR3 sequences, around 34% of them seen once. Sequenced sample: blood. All receptors come from a man between 18 and 29 years old in good health. Both conserved end residues are part of each CDR3. Fields, in order: V gene, J gene, clone size, D gene, CDR3 protein, CDR3 DNA. The D gene is left open where the match is weak. Clone size is stated in some rows and not others, as once, few, many or a class when expanded.

V: TRBV19; J: TRBJ1-5; size: .; D: TRBD1; CDR3: CASRDRGYSNQPQHF; DNA: TGTGCCAGTCGGGACAGAGGCTATAGCAATCAGCCCCAGCATTTT
V: TRBV6-1; J: TRBJ2-3; size: .; D: .; CDR3: CASRRHGGQSEYGYTDTQYF; DNA: TGTGCCAGCAGACGACACGGCGGACAGTCTGAATATGGCTACACAGATACGCAGTATTTT
V: TRBV3-1; J: TRBJ2-7; size: .; D: .; CDR3: CASSHSTHEQYF; DNA: TGTGCCAGCAGCCATTCTACCCACGAGCAGTACTTC
V: TRBV4-2; J: TRBJ2-1; size: .; D: .; CDR3: CASSQEGDSSYNEQFF; DNA: TGTGCCAGCAGCCAAGAAGGGGATAGCTCCTACAATGAGCAGTTCTTC
V: TRBV6-2/TRBV6-3; J: TRBJ2-1; size: .; D: TRBD1; CDR3: CASSYASTRGRLDNEQFF; DNA: TGTGCCAGCAGTTACGCGAGTACCAGGGGGCGCTTAGACAATGAGCAGTTCTTC
V: TRBV3-1; J: TRBJ1-4; size: few; D: TRBD1; CDR3: CASSQTGYNEKLFF; DNA: TGTGCCAGCAGCCAGACAGGGTACAATGAAAAACTGTTTTTT
V: TRBV6-5; J: TRBJ2-2; size: .; D: .; CDR3: CASSYSRVVNTGELFF; DNA: TGTGCCAGCAGTTACTCGAGGGTGGTGAACACCGGGGAGCTGTTTTTT
V: TRBV7-2; J: TRBJ1-1; size: .; D: .; CDR3: CASSLKWGVTTEAFF; DNA: TGTGCCAGCAGCCTCAAGTGGGGGGTGACCACTGAAGCTTTCTTT
V: TRBV30; J: TRBJ1-5; size: few; D: .; CDR3: CAWSSGSSNQPQHF; DNA: TGTGCCTGGAGTTCAGGGAGCAGCAATCAGCCCCAGCATTTT
V: TRBV12-3/TRBV12-4; J: TRBJ2-1; size: many; D: TRBD2; CDR3: CASRPLVERGVYNEQFF; DNA: TGTGCCAGCAGACCGTTGGTTGAGCGGGGGGTGTACAATGAGCAGTTCTTC
V: TRBV27; J: TRBJ1-2; size: .; D: .; CDR3: CASSSPSGSGYTF; DNA: TGTGCCAGCAGTTCCCCCTCCGGTTCCGGCTACACCTTC
V: TRBV7-2; J: TRBJ2-6; size: few; D: TRBD1; CDR3: CASSSDPDRVSGANVLTF; DNA: TGTGCCAGCAGCTCCGACCCTGACAGGGTGTCAGGGGCCAACGTCCTGACTTTC
V: TRBV20-1; J: TRBJ2-7; size: many; D: TRBD2; CDR3: CSARIAGGTPEQYF; DNA: TGCAGTGCTAGAATAGCGGGGGGGACCCCCGAGCAGTACTTC
V: TRBV3-1; J: TRBJ1-1; size: once; D: .; CDR3: CASSPWGSGVTEAFF; DNA: TGTGCCAGCAGCCCCTGGGGGTCGGGTGTCACTGAAGCTTTCTTT
V: TRBV4-3; J: TRBJ1-1; size: .; D: .; CDR3: CASSKSREDTEAFF; DNA: TGCGCCAGCAGCAAAAGTCGAGAGGACACTGAAGCTTTCTTT
V: TRBV7-9; J: TRBJ2-3; size: many; D: TRBD2; CDR3: CASSFSQRGPTDTQYF; DNA: TGTGCCAGCAGCTTTAGTCAGCGGGGACCCACAGATACGCAGTATTTT
V: TRBV5-1; J: TRBJ1-1; size: .; D: .; CDR3: CASTDTGGSEAFF; DNA: TGCGCCAGCACCGATACGGGGGGGTCTGAAGCTTTCTTT
V: TRBV5-1; J: TRBJ2-4; size: many; D: TRBD2; CDR3: CASSRTVGPGLLAKNIQYF; DNA: TGCGCCAGCAGCCGAACAGTAGGACCGGGACTACTAGCCAAAAACATTCAGTACTTC
V: TRBV7-2; J: TRBJ2-1; size: .; D: .; CDR3: CTSSLEGFSEQFF; DNA: TGTACCAGCAGCTTAGAAGGTTTTAGTGAGCAGTTCTTC
V: TRBV5-5; J: TRBJ2-2; size: .; D: TRBD1; CDR3: CASSADRAGELFF; DNA: TGTGCCAGCAGCGCGGACAGGGCCGGGGAGCTGTTTTTT
V: TRBV6-2/TRBV6-3; J: TRBJ1-2; size: .; D: TRBD1; CDR3: CASSDSTGIYGYTF; DNA: TGTGCCAGCAGTGACTCGACAGGGATCTATGGCTACACCTTC
V: TRBV12-3/TRBV12-4; J: TRBJ1-6; size: many; D: .; CDR3: CASSHSDGSSYNSPLHF; DNA: TGTGCCAGCAGTCACTCGGACGGGAGCTCCTATAATTCACCCCTCCACTTT
V: TRBV4-3; J: TRBJ2-1; size: .; D: TRBD1; CDR3: CASSQDTGTGETQFF; DNA: TGCGCCAGCAGCCAAGATACAGGGACAGGCGAGACCCAGTTCTTC
V: TRBV12-3/TRBV12-4; J: TRBJ2-3; size: many; D: TRBD2; CDR3: CASSWSAGGPLDTQYF; DNA: TGTGCCAGCAGTTGGTCGGCGGGGGGCCCCTTAGATACGCAGTATTTT
V: TRBV5-1; J: TRBJ1-1; size: few; D: TRBD1; CDR3: CASSPVTGGMNTEAFF; DNA: TGCGCCAGCAGTCCGGTGACAGGGGGTATGAACACTGAAGCTTTCTTT
V: TRBV25-1; J: TRBJ1-2; size: .; D: .; CDR3: CAGKGREPKGYTF; DNA: TGTGCCGGCAAGGGGAGGGAACCTAAGGGCTACACCTTC
V: TRBV11-2; J: TRBJ2-3; size: few; D: TRBD2; CDR3: CASSLWTSGADTQYF; DNA: TGTGCCAGCAGCTTATGGACTAGCGGGGCAGATACGCAGTATTTT
V: TRBV7-9; J: TRBJ1-5; size: few; D: .; CDR3: CASSSEQDDNQPQHF; DNA: TGTGCCAGCAGCTCAGAACAGGATGACAATCAGCCCCAGCATTTT
V: TRBV7-6; J: TRBJ2-7; size: few; D: .; CDR3: CASSPRTELNEQYF; DNA: TGTGCCAGCAGCCCTCGGACAGAACTCAACGAGCAGTACTTC
V: TRBV5-1; J: TRBJ1-1; size: .; D: .; CDR3: CASSLATTEGYTEAFF; DNA: TGCGCCAGCAGCTTGGCCACTACCGAGGGGTACACTGAAGCTTTCTTT
V: TRBV5-6; J: TRBJ1-1; size: .; D: .; CDR3: CVSSFLRQEQNTEAFF; DNA: TGTGTCAGCAGCTTTCTCCGACAGGAACAGAACACTGAAGCTTTCTTT
V: TRBV7-2; J: TRBJ2-7; size: .; D: .; CDR3: CASSTPLANEQYF; DNA: TGTGCCAGCAGCACACCCTTGGCCAATGAGCAGTACTTC
V: TRBV7-2; J: TRBJ2-7; size: few; D: .; CDR3: CASSPRGDYEQYF; DNA: TGTGCCAGCAGCCCCCGTGGCGACTACGAGCAGTACTTC
V: TRBV7-9; J: TRBJ1-1; size: .; D: TRBD1; CDR3: CASRMGQVNTEAFF; DNA: TGTGCCAGCAGGATGGGACAGGTGAACACTGAAGCTTTCTTT
V: TRBV20-1; J: TRBJ2-7; size: few; D: TRBD1; CDR3: CSAGSGTGGEQYF; DNA: TGCAGTGCCGGTTCCGGGACAGGGGGCGAGCAGTACTTC
V: TRBV3-1; J: TRBJ2-2; size: .; D: .; CDR3: CASSPPGGGFGELFF; DNA: TGTGCCAGCAGCCCCCCAGGGGGGGGATTCGGGGAGCTGTTTTTT
V: TRBV20-1; J: TRBJ2-7; size: few; D: .; CDR3: CSASSQDPYEQYF; DNA: TGCAGTGCTAGTAGTCAGGACCCCTACGAGCAGTACTTC
V: TRBV20-1; J: TRBJ1-2; size: many; D: .; CDR3: CSAWWPTYGYTF; DNA: TGCAGTGCCTGGTGGCCCACCTATGGCTACACCTTC
V: TRBV7-2; J: TRBJ1-6; size: .; D: .; CDR3: CASSLGLLGSSYNSPLHF; DNA: TGTGCCAGCAGCTTGGGCCTACTCGGGAGCTCCTATAATTCACCCCTCCACTTT
V: TRBV9; J: TRBJ1-5; size: .; D: TRBD1; CDR3: CASSAGTGGVQPQHF; DNA: TGTGCCAGCAGCGCCGGGACAGGGGGCGTTCAGCCCCAGCATTTT
V: TRBV20-1; J: TRBJ2-5; size: .; D: TRBD2; CDR3: CSATSGGAVAGETQYF; DNA: TGCAGTGCTACTAGCGGGGGGGCGGTCGCGGGAGAGACCCAGTACTTC